Given below is one TCR beta chain in context. What it recognizes is unknown. Trimming cost V 2 bases and J 0 bases, with 8 bases left between them. The CDR3 extends over 15 amino acids. Germline V gene data show CDR1 as SGHRS and CDR2 as YFSETQ. This sample stems from a study of shared clonotypes between healthy human individuals. Method: immunoSEQ multiplex PCR; TCRdb's copy keeps in-frame clones and lacks some. The sample holds roughly 2,500,000 clones, over 85% seen once. Findings and limits, study-wide: In the sorted subsets, rarefaction showed sequencing was incomplete despite large depth.

The rearrangement uses TRBV5-1 and TRBJ2-2; D is unclear. What was sequenced was naive CD4+ T cells from PBMCs. Noted subset: CD45RA+ positively selected. This TCR was recovered from a man aged 18 to 35 in good health. Some clones in this sample may be carry-over from other donors' samples. CDR3 nucleotide sequence: TGCGCCAGCAGCTTAGACCAACCGAACACCGGGGAGCTGTTTTTT. Translating it yields CASSLDQPNTGELFF.